This T cell receptor (beta chain) was identified during a study of CD4 T cells in relation to SARS-CoV-2 and coronaviruses. In the study overall: TCR beta CDR3s were sequenced after roughly ten-day antigen culture of PBMCs. No peptide or an HIV-1 Nef peptide pool served as negative control.

Before the COVID-19 pandemic, during about 2011-2019, CD4+ T cells were taken from unexposed donors. After roughly ten days of culture, CD4+ T cells were isolated. Trimming took 1 base from V and 0 from J, leaving 10 bases between them. The CDR3 consists of 16 residues. Germline V gene sequence: CDR1 LGHDT, CDR2 YNNKEL (reference sequence). Measured with immunoSEQ multiplex PCR; TCRdb has only the in-frame clones, and not every one. The data hold around 23,000 clones, with about 80% observed a single time. As for this clone: What it binds is unknown.

The chain uses TRBV3-1 (or the pseudogene TRBV3-2) and TRBJ1-5; no clear D. This receptor was obtained from a human donor in good health. Source material: CD4+ T cells from PBMCs, cultured in vitro. The CDR3 here is CASSQGGYRSNQPQHF. The CDR3 nucleotides read TGTGCCAGCAGCCAAGGCGGTTATCGTAGCAATCAGCCCCAGCATTTT.